The 19 T cell receptor beta chains listed next were all sequenced from one sample in a study of blood T cell repertoires in COVID-19. Repertoires were generated with immunoSEQ multiplex PCR, while TCRdb's copy carries only in-frame clones and drops some. The sample includes a few hundred thousand clones, roughly 85% seen only once; the top ten take roughly 3.6%. The source material was peripheral blood. These receptors came from a woman under 30 with acute or convalescent COVID-19.

This clone was found a few times. This sequence joins TRBV2 and TRBJ1-1; D is uncertain. CDR1 SNHLY and CDR2 FYNNEI come from the germline V gene. The CDR3 runs to 10 residues. V was trimmed by 6 bases and J by 7 bases, leaving 6 bases between them. CDR3 DNA sequence: TGTGCCAGCAGCTCAGGTGAAGCTTTCTTT. The encoded protein is CASSSGEAFF.

J is TRBJ2-2 and V is TRBV18; no firm D call. The length of the CDR3 is 12 residues. Germline V lookup: CDR1 KGHSH, CDR2 LQKENI. V was trimmed by 4 bases and J by 7 bases, leaving 7 bases between them. The CDR3 protein is CASSHGDGELFF. CDR3 DNA: TGTGCCAGCTCACACGGAGACGGGGAGCTGTTTTTT. Variable domain in full (rest from reference TRBV18 and TRBJ2-2): NAGVMQNPRHLVRRRGQEARLRCSPMKGHSHVYWYRQLPEEGLKFMVYLQKENIIDESGMPKERFSAEFPKEGPSILRIQQVVRGDSAAYFCASSHGDGELFFGEGSRLTVL.

The V and J genes are TRBV2 and TRBJ2-4; D not resolved. Germline V gives CDR1 SNHLY, CDR2 FYNNEI. V lost 1 base and J lost 7, with 8 bases in between. This CDR3 contains 13 residues. CDR3 DNA: TGTGCCAGCAGTGAAGAGGCCAGGAACATTCAGTACTTC. Its protein is CASSEEARNIQYF.

V is TRBV5-1 and J is TRBJ1-2; D is unresolved. V lost 0 bases, J lost 8 bases, and 14 bases lay in between. Germline CDR1 and CDR2: SGHRS and YFSETQ. The CDR3 runs 14 residues. CDR3: CASSLAPGTKGYTF. The CDR3 nucleotides are TGCGCCAGCAGCTTGGCTCCGGGTACGAAAGGCTACACCTTC.

The rearrangement links TRBV19 to TRBJ1-1; D is unresolved. V shed 6 bases and J shed 2 bases, with 10 bases lying between them. The CDR3 has 13 amino acids. Germline V gives CDR1 LNHDA, CDR2 SQIVND (reference sequence). Here the CDR3 DNA reads TGTGCCAGTAGCGGAGGGTTAAACACTGAAGCTTTCTTT. Its protein product is CASSGGLNTEAFF.

This chain connects TRBV4-2 to TRBJ1-1; no clear D. Germline-derived CDR1 and CDR2 are LGHNA and YNFKEQ. The CDR3 is 13 amino acids. V was shortened by 4 bases and J by 4 bases, with 10 bases between the two germline ends. Here the CDR3 DNA reads TGTGCCAGCAGCCGAAGACGGAGCACTGAAGCTTTCTTT. The encoded protein is CASSRRRSTEAFF.

The gene calls are TRBV19 and TRBJ2-7; D not resolved. Germline CDR1 and CDR2: LNHDA and SQIVND (reference sequence). The V and J ends lost 1 base and 0 bases respectively, with 10 bases between them. This CDR3 spans 15 amino acids. CDR3 sequence: CASSIATPSSYEQYF. DNA for the CDR3: TGTGCCAGTAGTATAGCTACTCCGAGCTCCTACGAGCAGTACTTC.

The chain employs TRBV18 and TRBJ1-3, with 7 bases fitting TRBD1. The CDR3 loop spans 21 amino acids. The germline V gene encodes CDR1 KGHSH and CDR2 LQKENI. The V and J ends lost 3 bases and 1 base, in that order; junction bases with no gene match: 21. CDR3 nucleotides: TGTGCCAGCTCACCGGTGGACGGGACAGAAGAAAAATCTGGATCTGGAAACACCATATATTTT. Amino acid sequence: CASSPVDGTEEKSGSGNTIYF.

The chain uses TRBV7-6 and TRBJ2-7, with 7 nucleotides matching TRBD1. The germline CDR1 and CDR2 sequences are SGHVS and FNYEAQ. The CDR3 spans 15 residues. Trimming took 2 bases from V and 2 from J; bases not matched to a gene: 6. The CDR3 region is CASSLSKGAAYEQYF. For the CDR3, the DNA is TGTGCCAGCAGCTTATCGAAGGGGGCGGCCTACGAGCAGTACTTC.

The J gene is TRBJ1-2, the V gene TRBV28; D possibly corresponds to TRBD1 (5 bases). V was trimmed by 6 bases and J by 0 bases, leaving 11 bases between them. The CDR3 loop spans 14 amino acids. Germline CDR1 is MDHEN and CDR2 is SYDVKM. The chain's CDR3 is CASRGTQANYGYTF. In DNA form, the CDR3 reads TGTGCCAGCAGGGGAACACAGGCTAACTATGGCTACACCTTC.

The DNA for the CDR3 is TGCGCCAGCAGCCAAGACCGCGGGGCCTCCTACGAGCAGTACTTC. Amino acids: CASSQDRGASYEQYF. J is TRBJ2-7 and V is TRBV4-1; D is possibly TRBD2 (6 bases). V lost 0 bases and J 0 bases, leaving 9 bases between the germline ends. CDR3 length equals 15 residues. Germline CDR1 reads MGHRA; CDR2 reads YSYEKL.

The rearrangement links TRBV19 to TRBJ1-5, with a possible D match to TRBD1 (5 bases). V dropped 6 bases and J dropped 7 bases, with 16 bases sitting between them. From germline, CDR1 is LNHDA and CDR2 SQIVND (reference sequence). This CDR3 contains 14 residues. The CDR3 loop is CASRDDSRLQPQHF. The CDR3 DNA reads as TGTGCCAGTAGAGACGACAGTAGATTACAGCCCCAGCATTTT.

The chain links TRBV24-1 to TRBJ2-2, with 12 bases aligning to TRBD1. The CDR3 has 14 amino acids. Per germline, CDR1 KGHDR and CDR2 SFDVKD. V lost 9 bases to trimming and J lost 5 bases; unmatched junction nucleotides: 3. CDR3 DNA: TGTGCCACCGAGGGACAGGGGGCGACCGGGGAGCTGTTTTTT. Amino acids: CATEGQGATGELFF.

V usage is TRBV15 and J usage is TRBJ1-6, with TRBD1 as a possible D gene (6 bases). This CDR3 contains 14 residues. CDR1 and CDR2 from the germline V gene are LNHNV and YYDKDF (reference sequence). The germline V and J ends were trimmed by 9 bases and 5 bases, with 14 bases remaining between them. CDR3 nucleotide sequence: TGTGCCACTCGCAGGGGTGTCGATAATTCACCCCTCCACTTT. It specifies CATRRGVDNSPLHF.

This chain's CDR3 is CASSLGIHRGRIQETQYF. In DNA, the CDR3 is TGTGCCAGCAGTTTAGGGATCCACAGGGGGCGAATCCAAGAGACCCAGTACTTC. The genes are TRBV28 and TRBJ2-5, with 9 positions matching TRBD1. CDR3 length: 18 residues. Germline assignment: CDR1 MDHEN and CDR2 SYDVKM. V shed 2 bases and J 1 base; nucleotides not matched to a gene: 11.

The V and J genes are TRBV28 and TRBJ1-1, with 8 nucleotides matching TRBD1. Germline CDR1 MDHEN, CDR2 SYDVKM. This CDR3 is 15 amino acids long. Trimming took 5 bases from V and 1 from J; bases not matched to a gene: 6. The CDR3 sequence: CASSPGGQENTEAFF. CDR3 in DNA: TGTGCCAGCAGTCCGGGGGGACAGGAGAACACTGAAGCTTTCTTT.

The chain recombines TRBV7-3 with TRBJ2-2; 8 positions match TRBD1. The germline V gene has CDR1 SGHTA and CDR2 FQGTGA. V was pared by 5 bases and J by 3 bases, with 8 bases of the junction left unmatched. The CDR3 loop spans 16 amino acids. The CDR3 region has the DNA TGTGCCAGCAGCCCCAGACAGGGGATGGACACCGGGGAGCTGTTTTTT. Translated, it gives CASSPRQGMDTGELFF.

This chain links TRBV10-1 with TRBJ2-7, with unresolved D. This CDR3 region has 12 residues. With 3 bases removed from V and 3 bases from J, the gap between germline ends came to 6 bases. The germline gives CDR1 WNHNN, CDR2 SYGVQD (reference sequence). The CDR3 protein is CASSDPNYEQYF. For the CDR3, the DNA is TGCGCCAGCAGTGACCCCAACTACGAGCAGTACTTC.

V and J are TRBV5-6 and TRBJ1-6; tentatively, D is TRBD1 (5 bases). There are 14 residues in the CDR3. V was cut by 2 bases and J by 7 bases, with 10 bases left in between. The germline V gene has CDR1 SGHDT and CDR2 YYEEEE. DNA for the CDR3: TGTGCCAGCAGCTTAGACAGAAAGAATTCACCCCTCCACTTT. Protein sequence: CASSLDRKNSPLHF.